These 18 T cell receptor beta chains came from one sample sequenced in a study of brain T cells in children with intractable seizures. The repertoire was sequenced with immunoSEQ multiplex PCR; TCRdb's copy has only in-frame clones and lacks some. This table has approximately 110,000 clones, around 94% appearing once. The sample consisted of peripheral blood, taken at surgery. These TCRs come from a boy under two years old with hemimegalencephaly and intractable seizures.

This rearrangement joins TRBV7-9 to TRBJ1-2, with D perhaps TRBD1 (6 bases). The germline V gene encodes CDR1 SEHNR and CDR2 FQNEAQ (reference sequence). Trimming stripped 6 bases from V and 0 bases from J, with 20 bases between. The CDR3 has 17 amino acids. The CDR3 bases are TGTGCCAGCAGGGCTTACAGGGAACGGAACACTAACTATGGCTACACCTTC. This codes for CASRAYRERNTNYGYTF.

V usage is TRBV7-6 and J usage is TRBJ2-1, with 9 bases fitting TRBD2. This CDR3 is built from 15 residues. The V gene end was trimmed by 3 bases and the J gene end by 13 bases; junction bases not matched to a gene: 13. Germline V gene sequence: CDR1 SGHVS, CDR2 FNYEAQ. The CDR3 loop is CASSFGGRVAGDQFF. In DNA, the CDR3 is TGTGCCAGCAGCTTTGGCGGTAGGGTAGCGGGAGATCAGTTCTTC.

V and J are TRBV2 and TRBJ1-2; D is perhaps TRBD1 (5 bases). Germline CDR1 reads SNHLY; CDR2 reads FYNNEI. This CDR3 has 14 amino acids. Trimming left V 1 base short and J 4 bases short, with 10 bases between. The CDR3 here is CASSEGGASYGYTF. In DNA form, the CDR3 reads TGTGCCAGCAGTGAAGGGGGCGCTTCCTATGGCTACACCTTC.

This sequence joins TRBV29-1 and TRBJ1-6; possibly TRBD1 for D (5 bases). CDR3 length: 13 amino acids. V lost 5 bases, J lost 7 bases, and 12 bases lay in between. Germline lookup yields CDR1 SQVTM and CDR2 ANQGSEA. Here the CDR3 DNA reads TGCAGCGTTCGGGAAGGACAAAATTCACCCCTCCACTTT. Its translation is CSVREGQNSPLHF.

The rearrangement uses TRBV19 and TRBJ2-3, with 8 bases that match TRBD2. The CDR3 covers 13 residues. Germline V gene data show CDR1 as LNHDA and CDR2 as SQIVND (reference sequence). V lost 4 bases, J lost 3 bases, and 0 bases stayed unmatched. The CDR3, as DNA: TGTGCCAGTAGTAGCGGGAGGACAGATACGCAGTATTTT. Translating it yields CASSSGRTDTQYF.

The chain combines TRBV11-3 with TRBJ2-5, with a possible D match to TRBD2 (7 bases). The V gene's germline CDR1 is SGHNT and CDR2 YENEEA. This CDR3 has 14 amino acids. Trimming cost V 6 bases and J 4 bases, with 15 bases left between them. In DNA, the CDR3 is TGTGCCAGCAGAAAAAGGGGGGGCTTAGAGACCCAGTACTTC. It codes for CASRKRGGLETQYF.

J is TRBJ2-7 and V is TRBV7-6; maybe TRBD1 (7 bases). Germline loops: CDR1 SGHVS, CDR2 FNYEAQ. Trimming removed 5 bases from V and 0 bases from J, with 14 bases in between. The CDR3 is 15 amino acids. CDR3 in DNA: TGTGCCAGCAGCCGTGGAGGGACAGCCTCCTACGAGCAGTACTTC. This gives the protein CASSRGGTASYEQYF. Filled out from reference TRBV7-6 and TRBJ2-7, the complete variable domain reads GAGVSQSPRYKVTKRGQDVALRCDPISGHVSLYWYRQALGQGPEFLTYFNYEAQQDKSGLPNDRFSAERPEGSISTLTIQRTEQRDSAMYRCASSRGGTASYEQYFGPGTRLTVT.

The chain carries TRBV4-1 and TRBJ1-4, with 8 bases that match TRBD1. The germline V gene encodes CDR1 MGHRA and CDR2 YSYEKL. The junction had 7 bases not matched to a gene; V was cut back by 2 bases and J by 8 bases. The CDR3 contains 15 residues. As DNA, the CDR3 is TGCGCCAGCAGCCAACTCCGGGACAGGAGCGAAAAACTGTTTTTT. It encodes CASSQLRDRSEKLFF.

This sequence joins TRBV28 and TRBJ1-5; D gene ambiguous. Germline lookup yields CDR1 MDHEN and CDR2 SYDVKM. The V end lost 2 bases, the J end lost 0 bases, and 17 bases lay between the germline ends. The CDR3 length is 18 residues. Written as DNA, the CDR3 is TGTGCCAGCAGTTTAGTAGTGGGTAGGGCTTATAGCAATCAGCCCCAGCATTTT. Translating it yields CASSLVVGRAYSNQPQHF. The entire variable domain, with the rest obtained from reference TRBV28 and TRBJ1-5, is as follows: DVKVTQSSRYLVKRTGEKVFLECVQDMDHENMFWYRQDPGLGLRLIYFSYDVKMKEKGDIPEGYSVSREKKERFSLILESASTNQTSMYLCASSLVVGRAYSNQPQHFGDGTRLSIL.

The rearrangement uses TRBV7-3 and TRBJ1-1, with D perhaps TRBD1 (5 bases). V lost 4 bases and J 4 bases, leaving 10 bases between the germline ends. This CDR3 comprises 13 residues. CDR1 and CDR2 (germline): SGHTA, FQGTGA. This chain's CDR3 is CASSSSGGTEAFF. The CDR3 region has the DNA TGTGCCAGCAGCTCCAGCGGGGGCACTGAAGCTTTCTTT.

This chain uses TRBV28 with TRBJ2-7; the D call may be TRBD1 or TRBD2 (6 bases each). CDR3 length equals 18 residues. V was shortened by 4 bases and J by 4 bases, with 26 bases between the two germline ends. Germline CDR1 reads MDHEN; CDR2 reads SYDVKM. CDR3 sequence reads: CASSSLSGGLQDWYEQYF. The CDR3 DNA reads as TGTGCCAGCAGTTCCCTGAGTGGGGGGCTTCAGGATTGGTACGAGCAGTACTTC.

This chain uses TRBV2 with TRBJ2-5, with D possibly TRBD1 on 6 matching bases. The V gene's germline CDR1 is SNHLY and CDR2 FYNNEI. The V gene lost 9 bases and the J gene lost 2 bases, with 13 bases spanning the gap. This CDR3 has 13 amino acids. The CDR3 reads CASERGIQETQYF. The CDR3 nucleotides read TGTGCCAGTGAGAGGGGGATACAAGAGACCCAGTACTTC.

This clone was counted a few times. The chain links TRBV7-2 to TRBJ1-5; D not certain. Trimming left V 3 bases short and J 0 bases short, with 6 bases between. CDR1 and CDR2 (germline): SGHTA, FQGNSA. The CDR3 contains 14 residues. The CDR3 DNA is TGTGCCAGCAGCTTTGATATTAGCAATCAGCCCCAGCATTTT. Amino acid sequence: CASSFDISNQPQHF.

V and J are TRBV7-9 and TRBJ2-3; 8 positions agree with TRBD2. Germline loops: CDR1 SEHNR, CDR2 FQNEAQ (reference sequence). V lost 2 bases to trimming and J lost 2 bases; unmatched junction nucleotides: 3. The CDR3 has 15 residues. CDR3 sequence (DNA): TGTGCCAGCAGCTTAAGCGGGGGTTACACAGATACGCAGTATTTT. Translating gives CASSLSGGYTDTQYF.

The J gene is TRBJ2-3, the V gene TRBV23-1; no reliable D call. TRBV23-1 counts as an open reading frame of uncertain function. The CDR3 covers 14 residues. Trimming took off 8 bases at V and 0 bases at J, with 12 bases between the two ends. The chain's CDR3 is CASGLPPSTDTQYF. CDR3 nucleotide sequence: TGCGCCAGCGGTCTACCTCCTAGCACAGATACGCAGTATTTT.

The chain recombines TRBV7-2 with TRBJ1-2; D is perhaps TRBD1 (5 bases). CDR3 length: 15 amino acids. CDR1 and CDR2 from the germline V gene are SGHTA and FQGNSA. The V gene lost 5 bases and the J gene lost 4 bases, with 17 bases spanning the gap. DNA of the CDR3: TGTGCCAGCAGCGCCAGGGTTTTGGGAAGCTATGGCTACACCTTC. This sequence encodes CASSARVLGSYGYTF.

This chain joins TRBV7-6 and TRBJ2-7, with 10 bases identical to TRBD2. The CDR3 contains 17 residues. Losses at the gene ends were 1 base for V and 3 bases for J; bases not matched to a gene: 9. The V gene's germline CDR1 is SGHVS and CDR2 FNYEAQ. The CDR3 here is CASSLEPTSGTYYEQYF. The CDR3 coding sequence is TGTGCCAGCAGCTTAGAACCCACTAGCGGGACCTACTACGAGCAGTACTTC.

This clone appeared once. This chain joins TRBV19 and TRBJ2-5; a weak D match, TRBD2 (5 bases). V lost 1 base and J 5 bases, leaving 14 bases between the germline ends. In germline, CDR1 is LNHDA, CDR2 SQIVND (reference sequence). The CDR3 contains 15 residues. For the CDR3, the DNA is TGTGCCAGTAGTATAGGAGGCAGTCGGAGGGAGACCCAGTACTTC. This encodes CASSIGGSRRETQYF.